This T cell receptor beta chain was sequenced during a study of T cells in Graves' hyperthyroidism and ophthalmopathy. Researchers amplified the TCR beta CDR3 regions from RNA transcripts. The HTBI primer set was used in a first-round RT-PCR of the TCR CDR3. In TCRdb, the multiplex PCR reads were re-called with MiXCR into one record per CDR3 protein. The top ten hold about a third of the sample, which has almost 250,000 distinct CDR3 sequences, about 24% seen once. Trimming stripped 5 bases from V and 1 base from J, with 11 bases between. Germline CDR1 and CDR2: LNHNV and YYDKDF (reference sequence). There are 14 residues in the CDR3. Cells are PBMCs isolated from around 9.4 ml of fresh blood. This clonotype has at least ten counts.

V is TRBV15 and J is TRBJ1-1; D ambiguous. The source of this sequence is a woman in her thirties or forties with Graves' ophthalmopathy. Sequenced input: blood. The chain's CDR3 is CATSRPEKNTEAFF. The CDR3, as DNA: TGTGCCACCAGCCGACCTGAGAAGAACACTGAAGCTTTCTTT.